The 5 T cell receptor beta chains below were found in one sample sequenced in a study of regulatory T cells in long-lasting Graves disease. CDR3-region Arm-PCR and iRepertoire HTBI primers produced the TCR beta libraries. TCRdb recomputed calls from the multiplex PCR reads with MiXCR, one row per CDR3 protein. Found here are roughly 300,000 distinct CDR3 sequences, 15% to 20% of them singletons; the top ten hold over 25%. Regarding time point: persistent/refractory GD, antithyroid drugs over 5 years with positive TRAb. With RNA extracted from PBMCs as input, the TCR library was made. The source material was peripheral blood mononuclear cells (PBMCs), sampled when the disease was refractory, from a patient treated with antithyroid drugs. These receptors all stem from a female donor with Graves disease.

This clonotype was counted between two and nine times. The chain uses TRBV6-1 and TRBJ2-7, with a possible D match to TRBD1 (6 bases). Germline V gene lookup returns CDR1 MNHNS and CDR2 SASEGT. The CDR3 length is 11 residues. Trimming stripped 7 bases from V and 12 bases from J, with 16 bases between. The CDR3 nucleotides read TGTGCCAGCATAGCGCTGGGACAAGCGTACTTC. This sequence encodes CASIALGQAYF.

This clonotype was detected a few times. The chain employs TRBV12-3 or TRBV12-4 and TRBJ2-7; TRBD1 matches at 7 bases. The CDR3 runs 15 residues. With 1 base clipped from V and 2 bases from J, the junction kept 5 bases outside the gene matches. This CDR3 is CASSLEGARAYEQYF. CDR3 nucleotides: TGTGCCAGCAGTTTAGAGGGGGCGCGAGCCTACGAGCAGTACTTC.

This clonotype was seen ten or more times. The genes are TRBV28 and TRBJ1-1; possibly TRBD1 for D (6 bases). The CDR3 has 15 amino acids. CDR1 MDHEN and CDR2 SYDVKM come from the germline V gene. The V end was cut by 5 bases, the J end by 1 base, with 14 bases between. As DNA, the CDR3 is TGTGCCAGCAGTCTTTACAGGGAGGGGAACACTGAAGCTTTCTTT. Translation gives CASSLYREGNTEAFF.

The rearrangement uses TRBV12-3 or TRBV12-4 and TRBJ1-1; D is perhaps TRBD1 (6 bases). V was trimmed by 5 bases and J by 4 bases, leaving 20 bases between them. The CDR3 runs to 16 residues. In nucleotides, the CDR3 is TGTGCCAGCAGTCCCTACAGGGTAAAGGGGCCCACTGAAGCTTTCTTT. Its protein is CASSPYRVKGPTEAFF.

This clonotype has a count of ten or more. This chain uses TRBV20-1 with TRBJ1-1, with 7 bases that match TRBD1. The ends lost 0 bases at V and 5 bases at J; junction bases unmatched: 9. Germline CDR1 and CDR2: DFQATT and SNEGSKA (reference sequence). This CDR3 has 15 amino acids. The CDR3 is CSARDPRGGKTEAFF. DNA of the CDR3: TGCAGTGCTAGAGATCCAAGAGGGGGCAAGACTGAAGCTTTCTTT.